The clone carrying this TCR beta chain was recorded at least ten times. Antigen unknown. This entry belongs to a study of T cells in Graves' hyperthyroidism and ophthalmopathy. Study-wide results and limits: Ophthalmopathy onset followed model prediction by a median roughly 6 months.

Diagnostic decisions used clinical symptoms, serum thyroxine and TRAb, thyroid ultrasound and orbital computed tomography. Amplification yielded TCR beta CDR3 regions, with RNA transcripts as the source. The study used the HTBI primer set for a first-round RT-PCR of the TCR CDR3. Using its own MiXCR run on the multiplex PCR reads, TCRdb lists one record per CDR3 protein. The sample carries about 700,000 distinct CDR3 sequences, 40% to 55% recorded once. This clonotype was sampled from an adult man with Graves' disease, either hyperthyroidism or ophthalmopathy (not recorded which). Specimen: peripheral blood or thyroid tissue (not recorded which).

The CDR3 DNA reads TGTGCCAGCAGCTCTGGACAGGCAGGATCACCCCTCCACTTT. Translation: CASSSGQAGSPLHF. The genes are TRBV11-2 and TRBJ1-6, with TRBD1 matching over 7 bases. Per the germline V gene, CDR1 is SGHAT and CDR2 is FQNNGV. CDR3 length: 14 residues. V lost 4 bases, J lost 10 bases, and 7 bases stayed unmatched.